The 17 T cell receptor beta chains below all came from one sample that was sequenced in a study of T cells after yellow fever vaccination. From the 5' RACE reads, TCRdb called clonotypes with MiXCR, one entry per CDR3 protein. The sample holds around 350,000 distinct CDR3 sequences, under 7.5% seen once. The material was PBMCs, obtained 5 days after the yellow fever booster vaccination. The receptors originated from a man in his thirties or forties who received the YFV17D yellow fever vaccine.

V is TRBV11-2 and J is TRBJ2-7; 10 nucleotides match TRBD2. V was clipped by 1 base and J by 4 bases; unmatched bases: 13. Germline CDR1 SGHAT, CDR2 FQNNGV. This CDR3 is built from 18 residues. CDR3: CASSLGASGSKFVYEQYF. In nucleotides, the CDR3 is TGTGCCAGCAGCTTAGGGGCTAGCGGGAGTAAATTTGTGTACGAGCAGTACTTC.

The rearrangement joins TRBV7-9 to TRBJ1-1; TRBD1 is a possible D gene (5 bases). The CDR3 has 14 residues. Trimming took off 5 bases at V and 1 base at J, with 11 bases between the two ends. Per germline, CDR1 SEHNR and CDR2 FQNEAQ (reference sequence). CDR3 region: CASSPTQGNTEAFF. CDR3 nucleotide sequence: TGTGCCAGCAGCCCGACCCAGGGGAACACTGAAGCTTTCTTT.

This clonotype was observed a few times. The gene calls are TRBV19 and TRBJ2-2; a weak D match, TRBD2 (5 bases). Germline lookup yields CDR1 LNHDA and CDR2 SQIVND (reference sequence). V lost 7 bases and J 1 base, leaving 10 bases between the germline ends. The CDR3 extends over 14 amino acids. This chain's CDR3 is CASNPGMNTGELFF. Written as DNA, the CDR3 is TGTGCCAGTAACCCGGGAATGAACACCGGGGAGCTGTTTTTT. Together with reference TRBV19 and TRBJ2-2, the CDR3 gives the full variable domain: DGGITQSPKYLFRKEGQNVTLSCEQNLNHDAMYWYRQDPGQGLRLIYYSQIVNDFQKGDIAEGYSVSREKKESFPLTVTSAQKNPTAFYLCASNPGMNTGELFFGEGSRLTVL.

This clonotype has ten or more counts. The CDR3 spells CASSIERDSEQYF. The CDR3 DNA sequence: TGTGCCAGTAGTATAGAGCGGGACAGCGAGCAGTACTTC. V usage is TRBV19 and J usage is TRBJ2-7; D perhaps matches TRBD1 (7 bases). Germline V gene data show CDR1 as LNHDA and CDR2 as SQIVND (reference sequence). The CDR3 covers 13 residues. V lost 0 bases and J lost 6, with 9 bases in between.

This clonotype was seen a handful of times. This sequence joins TRBV6-5 and TRBJ2-2, with a weak D call TRBD1 (6 bases). Germline lookup yields CDR1 MNHEY and CDR2 SVGAGI. V was shortened by 4 bases and J by 0 bases, with 12 bases between the two germline ends. The CDR3 covers 16 residues. The CDR3 protein is CASSFSTGTNTGELFF. In nucleotides, the CDR3 is TGTGCCAGCAGTTTTTCCACAGGGACGAACACCGGGGAGCTGTTTTTT.

This chain uses TRBV20-1 with TRBJ2-1, with D maybe TRBD1 (6 bases). Looked up from germline, CDR1 is DFQATT and CDR2 is SNEGSKA (reference sequence). Trimming took off 5 bases at V and 3 bases at J, with 14 bases between the two ends. This CDR3 spans 14 amino acids. The DNA for the CDR3 is TGCAGTGCTCGTCAGGGGATGTTCTACAATGAGCAGTTCTTC. Encoded protein: CSARQGMFYNEQFF.

In this sample, this clonotype turned up many times. The chain is built from TRBV4-3 and TRBJ2-3; 7 positions match TRBD2. This CDR3 is built from 18 residues. The germline CDR1 and CDR2 sequences are LGHNA and YSLEER. The junction had 14 bases not matched to a gene; V was cut back by 0 bases and J by 5 bases. The CDR3 is CASSQDWEGQVWVDTQYF. CDR3 nucleotide sequence: TGCGCCAGCAGCCAAGATTGGGAGGGCCAGGTTTGGGTAGATACGCAGTATTTT.

This clonotype was seen a few times. This chain links TRBV19 with TRBJ2-5; 9 positions match TRBD1. V dropped 5 bases and J dropped 4; count of bases not matched to a gene: 5. This CDR3 spans 14 amino acids. Germline values: CDR1 LNHDA, CDR2 SQIVND (reference sequence). CDR3 sequence: CASSLGQGLETQYF. CDR3 DNA sequence: TGTGCCAGTAGTCTAGGACAGGGGTTAGAGACCCAGTACTTC.

This clonotype was picked up a small number of times. This sequence joins TRBV12-3 or TRBV12-4 and TRBJ1-6; D call uncertain. The V end lost 1 base, the J end lost 10 bases, and 11 bases lay between the germline ends. The CDR3 sequence is 14 residues long. This CDR3 reads CASSLVPHGSPLHF. The CDR3 nucleotides read TGTGCCAGCAGTTTAGTCCCACATGGCTCACCCCTCCACTTT.

The J gene is TRBJ2-2, the V gene TRBV7-8; 10 bases align to TRBD2. Trimming took 5 bases from V and 6 from J; bases not matched to a gene: 18. Looked up from germline, CDR1 is SGHVS and CDR2 is FQNEAQ. The CDR3 is made up of 19 amino acids. The CDR3 region is CASSVTRVLAGRKPGELFF. For the CDR3, the DNA is TGTGCCAGCAGCGTAACCCGTGTACTAGCGGGAAGGAAGCCCGGGGAGCTGTTTTTT.

This clonotype turned up a few times. The gene calls are TRBV2 and TRBJ2-3, with a weak D call TRBD2 (6 bases). The V gene's germline CDR1 is SNHLY and CDR2 FYNNEI. Trimming removed 8 bases at V and 6 bases at J, with 21 bases between. The CDR3 contains 15 residues. Here the CDR3 DNA reads TGTGCCAGCTCCGGCGGGACGGTTGTTGCGGATACGCAGTATTTT. Protein sequence: CASSGGTVVADTQYF.

Only a few counts were recorded for this clonotype. This sequence joins TRBV6-1 and TRBJ1-1; maybe TRBD1 (5 bases). Germline values: CDR1 MNHNS, CDR2 SASEGT. Trimming left V 8 bases short and J 1 base short, with 14 bases between. The CDR3 has 14 residues. This CDR3 is CASCDSGRNTEAFF. As DNA, the CDR3 is TGTGCCAGCTGCGACAGTGGACGGAACACTGAAGCTTTCTTT.

This clonotype was observed many times. This chain connects TRBV29-1 to TRBJ2-7; 11 bases are shared with TRBD2. The CDR3 is 15 residues long. V was pared by 4 bases and J by 1 base, with 6 bases of the junction left unmatched. Germline assignment: CDR1 SQVTM and CDR2 ANQGSEA. CDR3 nucleotides: TGCAGCGTTGTGGTGGCTAGCGGGGGGTCCTACGAGCAGTACTTC. This sequence encodes CSVVVASGGSYEQYF.

Turning to this clonotype: A much larger clone lies a single base off, so this may be a read error. As DNA, the CDR3 is TGTGCCAGCAGCTTAAGTTTAGCGTCTACCTACGGGCAGTACTTC. It codes for CASSLSLASTYGQYF. The V gene is TRBV7-2, the J gene TRBJ2-7, with a weak D call TRBD2 (5 bases). The CDR3 runs 15 residues. The germline V gene encodes CDR1 SGHTA and CDR2 FQGNSA.

Only one count was recorded for this clonotype. This could be a read error, since a much larger clone is one nucleotide away. The rearrangement uses TRBV7-2 and TRBJ2-3, with D possibly matching TRBD2 (5 bases). The CDR3 length is 17 residues. CDR1 is SGHTA, CDR2 FQGNSA, per germline. The CDR3 DNA reads as TGTGACAGCAGCTCTCCTAGAGTTAGCGAGATCACAGATACGCAGTATTTT. Translated, it gives CDSSSPRVSEITDTQYF.

The chain employs TRBV10-1 and TRBJ2-3; perhaps TRBD1 as D (5 bases). V lost 2 bases and J 2 bases, leaving 8 bases between the germline ends. CDR3 length: 14 residues. Looked up from germline, CDR1 is WNHNN and CDR2 is SYGVQD (reference sequence). The CDR3 here is CASSEKGHTDTQYF. CDR3 nucleotides: TGCGCCAGCAGTGAGAAGGGGCACACAGATACGCAGTATTTT.

The genes are TRBV20-1 and TRBJ1-4; 12 bases are shared with TRBD1. CDR3 length: 13 amino acids. The J segment lost 9 bases and the V segment lost 6 bases, leaving 5 bases of the junction unmatched. Germline V gene sequence: CDR1 DFQATT, CDR2 SNEGSKA (reference sequence). CDR3 loop: CSARDRGLKKLFF. The CDR3 DNA follows: TGCAGTGCCAGGGACAGGGGGCTTAAAAAACTGTTTTTT.